This T cell receptor beta chain was sequenced in a study of blood T cell repertoires in COVID-19. Study context: Nucleic acid was either cDNA or gDNA, and it came from T cells, B-cell-depleted T cells, or PBMCs.

V was cut by 6 bases and J by 1 base, with 12 bases left in between. The CDR3 length is 15 residues. From germline, CDR1 is LNHDA and CDR2 SQIVND (reference sequence). In the original processing: Using reference gene primer amplification, nucleated cell counts were estimated. The data were produced by immunoSEQ multiplex PCR, yet TCRdb's version contains in-frame clones alone and is incomplete. V and J calls plus clone size are reproduced from that table; the DNA served to infer D and trimming. The table records roughly 150,000 clones, roughly 85% of them present only once. Material for sequencing was peripheral blood. The chain combines TRBV19 with TRBJ2-2; a weak D match, TRBD1 (6 bases). This TCR was sampled from a man aged 45-65 years with acute or convalescent COVID-19. CDR3 DNA: TGTGCCAGTAGCTCGGGACAACAGAACACCGGGGAGCTGTTTTTT. Translated, it gives CASSSGQQNTGELFF.